These T cell receptor beta chains were read from a single sample in a study of graft-versus-host responses after intestinal transplantation. The protocol was immunoSEQ multiplex PCR, while the TCRdb copy is restricted to in-frame clones and leaves out a portion. The table records over 100,000 clones, just under 95% of them present only once. Their antigen targets remain unknown. This specimen was unstimulated CD4+ T cells sorted from spleen or lymph node cells, taken before intestinal transplant. The receptors stem from a human donor who received an intestinal transplant. The conserved cysteine and the conserved F or W are not part of the CDR3 here. Each record gives: J gene, V gene, CDR3 length, CDR3 protein.

TRBJ1-2	TRBV11-2	13	ASSLGGGGSYGYT
TRBJ1-2	TRBV27	12	ASSSSQGSYGYT
TRBJ2-1	TRBV7-3	15	ASSSSPLGLAGSEQF
TRBJ2-3	TRBV2	12	ASSGTLRTDTQY
TRBJ2-1	TRBV19	13	ASKRTSASYNEQF
TRBJ2-5	TRBV5-1	12	ASSLEGGKETQY
TRBJ2-5	TRBV6-6	13	ASSYGGSPIETQY
TRBJ2-7	TRBV28	9	ASGSLYEQY
TRBJ2-7	TRBV5-4	15	ASSLLLGRDSRNEQY
TRBJ1-1	TRBV7-9	12	ASSLTGVNTEAF
TRBJ2-5	TRBV29-1	12	SVYRAPGEETQY
TRBJ1-1	TRBV11-1	14	ASSPGQGRRNTEAF
TRBJ1-5	TRBV6-1	13	ASGAPGHYNQPQH
TRBJ2-1	TRBV10-3	14	AISGTSGRPYNEQF
TRBJ2-2	TRBV7-3	13	ASSQSQGNTGELF
TRBJ2-7	TRBV6-5	12	ASSSTGSSYEQY
TRBJ1-2	TRBV30	12	AWSQTRDTYGYT
TRBJ1-2	TRBV7-8	11	ASSLGGLDGYT
TRBJ2-6	TRBV18	12	ASSPNSGANVLT
TRBJ2-3	TRBV21-1	14	ASSKDASHGVDTQY
TRBJ2-7	TRBV10-3	14	AISGYPPGQGHEQY